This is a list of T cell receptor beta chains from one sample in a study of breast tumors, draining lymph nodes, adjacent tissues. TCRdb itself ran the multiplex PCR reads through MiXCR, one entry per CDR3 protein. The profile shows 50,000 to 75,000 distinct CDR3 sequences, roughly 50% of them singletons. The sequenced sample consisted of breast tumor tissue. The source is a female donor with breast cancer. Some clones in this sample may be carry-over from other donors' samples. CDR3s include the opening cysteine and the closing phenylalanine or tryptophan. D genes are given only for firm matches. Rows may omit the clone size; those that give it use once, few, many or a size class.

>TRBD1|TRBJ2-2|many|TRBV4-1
TGCGCCAGCAGCCCCTGGCAGGGACAGGAGAGGGGGACCGGGGAGCTGTTTTTT
CASSPWQGQERGTGELFF
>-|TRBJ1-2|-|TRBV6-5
TGTGCCAGCAGTCACGTAGGGCAGTGGATCGGCTACACCTTC
CASSHVGQWIGYTF
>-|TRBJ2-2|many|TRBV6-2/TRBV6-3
TGTGCCAGCAGTTACCCGGGGTTTGGGTTTAACACCGGGGAGCTGTTTTTT
CASSYPGFGFNTGELFF
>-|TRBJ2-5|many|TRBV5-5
TGTGCCAGCAGCTTCGGGGCCCAAGAGACCCAGTACTTC
CASSFGAQETQYF
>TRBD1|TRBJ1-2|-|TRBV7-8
TGTGCCAGCAGTTCAAATCAGGGGGCGGGGAACTATGGCTACACCTTC
CASSSNQGAGNYGYTF
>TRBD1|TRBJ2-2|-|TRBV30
TGTGCCTGGGGTGGACAGGGGAACACCGGGGAGCTGTTTTTT
CAWGGQGNTGELFF
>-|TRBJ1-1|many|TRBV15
TGTGCCACCAGCAGAGACAGGGCGGGGGCGGGCACTGAAGCTTTCTTT
CATSRDRAGAGTEAFF
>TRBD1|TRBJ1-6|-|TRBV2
TGTGCTAGAGATGAGGGGCTAGGGGGCAGCGGTTCACCCCTCCACTTT
CARDEGLGGSGSPLHF
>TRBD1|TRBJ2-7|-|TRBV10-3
TGTGCCATCAAAGGGACAGGGGAGAGCGAGCAGTACTTC
CAIKGTGESEQYF
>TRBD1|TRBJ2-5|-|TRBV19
TGTGCCACTATGGGACAGTCAGAGACCCAGTACTTC
CATMGQSETQYF